This T cell receptor (beta chain) is drawn from a study of T-cell memory formation after mild COVID-19. About the study: Largely, TCR clusters stayed within a single donor. Study-wide results and caveats: Clones contracting across day 15 to 85 had a balanced CD4/CD8 profile; later expanding clones leaned CD4+. Of the contracting clones, CD4+ ones lay mainly in CM and EM, and CD8+ ones in EMRA.

5'RACE primed from the constant segment yielded TCR alpha and TCR beta cDNA libraries bearing sample barcodes and UMIs. TCRdb analysed the 5' RACE reads with MiXCR anew, one entry per CDR3 protein. Of 350,000 or so distinct CDR3 sequences in the sample, roughly 13% were seen once. As for this clonotype: The target antigen is unknown.

Germline lookup yields CDR1 ENHRY and CDR2 SYGVKD. Trimming took off 6 bases at V and 1 base at J, with 15 bases between the two ends. The CDR3 sequence is 15 residues long. The V and J genes are TRBV10-3 and TRBJ1-1, with D possibly matching TRBD1 (6 bases). The source is a man aged 18 to 35 who had mild COVID-19 (a few samples of this study predate the infection). Cell type and time point are not known. The sample consisted of PBMCs or a T cell subset sorted from them (not recorded which). The CDR3 nucleotides are TGTGCCATCAGAGGGGGTTATCCGGGGAACACTGAAGCTTTCTTT. Translating gives CAIRGGYPGNTEAFF.